This T cell receptor (beta chain) was found in a study of shared clonotypes between healthy human individuals. Germline V gives CDR1 SNHLY, CDR2 FYNNEI. V was shortened by 3 bases and J by 7 bases, with 13 bases between the two germline ends. There are 14 residues in the CDR3. The repertoire was sequenced with immunoSEQ multiplex PCR; TCRdb's copy has only in-frame clones and lacks some. The sample consists of some 800,000 clones, about 91% of them appearing once. Only CD45RO-negative cells positively selected for CCR7 counted as naive CD8 cells, so terminally differentiated effector memory CD45RA+ cells were excluded.

Input material: naive CD8+ T cells sorted from blood. The TCR sequence derives from a man aged 25-40 years in good health. The rearrangement uses TRBV2 and TRBJ1-5, with D possibly TRBD1 on 5 matching bases. DNA of the CDR3: TGTGCCAGCAGTGATTTCAGGGAAACACAGCCCCAGCATTTT. This gives the protein CASSDFRETQPQHF.